Only a few counts were recorded for the clone carrying this T cell receptor (beta chain). What it binds is unknown. The CDR3 end is not reached by the read, which stops 3 residues before it; the germline J gene fills it in. The data were taken from a study of T cell clonality in common variable immunodeficiency. Generated by immunoSEQ multiplex PCR, the TCRdb table keeps only in-frame clones and is missing some. The sample has about 16,000 clones, none seen only once. Broader study findings: Reportedly, TCR beta sequences from common variable immunodeficiency showed fewer deletions and N-nucleotide insertions.

V was cut by 4 bases and J by 8 bases, with 22 bases left in between. The CDR3 totals 16 residues. The germline gives CDR1 SGHRS, CDR2 YFSETQ. Sequencing used peripheral blood mononuclear cells. This TCR derives from a human donor with common variable immunodeficiency. V gene TRBV5-1 combines with J gene TRBJ2-1; TRBD2 is a possible D gene (7 bases). CDR3 sequence: CASSPLRGADIDEQFF. The CDR3 DNA, read in part, is TGCGCCAGCAGCCCCCTCCGGGGGGCAGACATCGATGAG.